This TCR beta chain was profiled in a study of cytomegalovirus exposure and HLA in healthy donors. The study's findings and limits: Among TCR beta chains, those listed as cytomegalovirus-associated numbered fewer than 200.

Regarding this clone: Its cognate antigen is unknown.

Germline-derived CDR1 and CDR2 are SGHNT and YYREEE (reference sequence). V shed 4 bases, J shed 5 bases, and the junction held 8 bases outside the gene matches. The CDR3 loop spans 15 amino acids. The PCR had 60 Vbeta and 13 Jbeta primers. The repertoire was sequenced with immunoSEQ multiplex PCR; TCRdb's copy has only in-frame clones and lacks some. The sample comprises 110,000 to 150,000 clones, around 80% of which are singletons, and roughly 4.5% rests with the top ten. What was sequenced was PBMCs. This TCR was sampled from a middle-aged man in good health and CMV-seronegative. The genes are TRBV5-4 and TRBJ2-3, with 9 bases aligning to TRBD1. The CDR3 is CASSITGTGRDTQYF. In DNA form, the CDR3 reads TGTGCCAGCAGCATTACCGGGACAGGGCGAGATACGCAGTATTTT.